The present TCR beta chain was sequenced within a study of a mutant IDH1 vaccine in newly diagnosed glioma. Study-level information: Therapy received beforehand was radiotherapy, temozolomide, or both, with most patients given both.

Time point defined: baseline, week 1 (first vaccination visit). The treatment: pre-vaccination baseline after standard-of-care therapy. TCRdb's copy holds only in-frame clones and misses some; the assay was immunoSEQ multiplex PCR. The sample lists tens of thousands of clones; more than 85% were seen once. Germline V lookup: CDR1 KGHSH, CDR2 LQKENI. The CDR3 is 13 residues long. Trimming pared 2 bases from V and 7 bases from J, leaving 11 bases between. The chain recombines TRBV18 with TRBJ1-2, with TRBD1 as a possible D gene (5 bases). The sequencing here drew on PBMCs, taken from a glioma patient treated with radiotherapy, temozolomide or both. The origin of this receptor is a man in his fifties with glioma. In DNA form, the CDR3 reads TGTGCCAGCTCACCATATGGGACGGGTGGCTACACCTTC. This encodes CASSPYGTGGYTF.